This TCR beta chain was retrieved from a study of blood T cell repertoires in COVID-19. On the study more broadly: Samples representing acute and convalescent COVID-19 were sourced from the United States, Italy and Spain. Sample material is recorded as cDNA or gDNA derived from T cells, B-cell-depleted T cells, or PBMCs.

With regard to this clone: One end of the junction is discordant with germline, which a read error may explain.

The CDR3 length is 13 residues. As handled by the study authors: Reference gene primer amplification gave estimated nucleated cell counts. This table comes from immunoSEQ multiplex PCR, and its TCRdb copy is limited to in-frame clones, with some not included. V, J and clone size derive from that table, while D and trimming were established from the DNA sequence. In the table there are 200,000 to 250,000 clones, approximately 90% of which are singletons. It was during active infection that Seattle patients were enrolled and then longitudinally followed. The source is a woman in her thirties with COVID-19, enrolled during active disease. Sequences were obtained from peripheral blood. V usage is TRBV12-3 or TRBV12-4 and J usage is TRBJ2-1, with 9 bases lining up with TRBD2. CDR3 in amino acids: CASKFGPSGVLVF. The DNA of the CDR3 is TGTGCCAGCAAATTCGGGCCTAGCGGGGTGTTGGTCTTC.